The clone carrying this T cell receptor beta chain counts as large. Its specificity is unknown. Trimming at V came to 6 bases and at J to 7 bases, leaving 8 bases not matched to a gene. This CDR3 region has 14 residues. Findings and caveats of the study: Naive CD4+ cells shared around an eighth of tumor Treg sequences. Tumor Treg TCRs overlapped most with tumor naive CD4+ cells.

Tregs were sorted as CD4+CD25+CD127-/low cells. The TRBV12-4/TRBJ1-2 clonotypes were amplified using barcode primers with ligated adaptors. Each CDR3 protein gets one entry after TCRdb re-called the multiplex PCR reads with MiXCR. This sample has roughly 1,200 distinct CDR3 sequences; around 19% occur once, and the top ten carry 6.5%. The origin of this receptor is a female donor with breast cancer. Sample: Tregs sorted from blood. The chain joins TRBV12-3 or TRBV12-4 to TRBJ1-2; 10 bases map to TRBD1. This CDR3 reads CASSARDRGGGYTF. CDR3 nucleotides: TGTGCCAGCAGCGCCAGGGACAGGGGAGGTGGCTACACCTTC.